The 6 T cell receptor beta chains presented below share a single source sample, sequenced in a study of T cell responses to AZD1222 COVID-19 vaccine (dated by TCRdb to about 2021). The method behind the library was the immunoSEQ multiplex PCR assay. TCRdb provides this immuneACCESS table in a form limited to in-frame rearrangements. Some clones are lacking; in checked studies, under half of them reflect an unresolved V gene, and why the rest are absent is not known. The sample table contains 150,000 to 200,000 clones; only one count was recorded for 80% to 90% of them. The ten top clones hold around 2.9% of the sample. The sample's time point, from its label and the paper: baseline before first vaccination. In the paper's terms, the treatment or condition label means: meningococcal conjugate vaccine given as trial control. The sequences come from peripheral blood, collected on day 0 of MenACWY control vaccination. All receptors come from an adult in good health.

J is TRBJ2-5 and V is TRBV20-1, with no clear D. The ends were cut back, 4 bases at V and 5 bases at J, with 8 bases in the middle. The CDR3 totals 11 residues. Looked up from germline, CDR1 is DFQATT and CDR2 is SNEGSKA (reference sequence). In DNA, the CDR3 is TGCAGTGCTATGAATAAGGAGACCCAGTACTTC. It is translated as CSAMNKETQYF.

This chain joins TRBV7-8 and TRBJ2-1; 12 positions agree with TRBD2. The CDR3 is 18 amino acids. Germline V CDR1 and CDR2: SGHVS, FQNEAQ. V shed 2 bases and J 0 bases; nucleotides not matched to a gene: 5. For the CDR3, the DNA is TGTGCCAGCAGCTTAAGAACTAGCGGGGGGAGCTCCTACAATGAGCAGTTCTTC. This sequence encodes CASSLRTSGGSSYNEQFF.

The chain is built from TRBV6-1 and TRBJ2-3; D might be TRBD2 (6 bases). Germline lookup yields CDR1 MNHNS and CDR2 SASEGT. This CDR3 has 17 residues. Trimming stripped 3 bases from V and 6 bases from J, with 22 bases between. The CDR3 sequence is CASSDRGASGARDTQYF. As DNA, the CDR3 is TGTGCCAGCAGTGATCGCGGGGCCTCTGGCGCGCGGGATACGCAGTATTTT.

The J gene is TRBJ2-1, the V gene TRBV5-1; 10 nucleotides match TRBD2. With V trimmed by 0 bases and J by 4 bases, 7 bases remained unmatched. Germline CDR1 is SGHRS and CDR2 is YFSETQ. The CDR3 consists of 17 residues. DNA for the CDR3: TGCGCCAGCAGCTTGGTAGCTCTAGCGGGAGATTACAATGAGCAGTTCTTC. This sequence encodes CASSLVALAGDYNEQFF.

The V and J genes are TRBV7-2 and TRBJ1-1; possible D gene TRBD1, 6 bases. The CDR3 contains 15 residues. Trimming removed 1 base from V and 5 bases from J, with 14 bases in between. Germline-derived CDR1 and CDR2 are SGHTA and FQGNSA. The CDR3 reads CASSLEGTRGTEAFF. As DNA, the CDR3 is TGTGCCAGCAGCTTAGAAGGCACTAGGGGGACTGAAGCTTTCTTT. Full variable domain (remainder filled in from reference TRBV7-2 and TRBJ1-1): GAGVSQSPSNKVTEKGKDVELRCDPISGHTALYWYRQSLGQGLEFLIYFQGNSAPDKSGLPSDRFSAERTGGSVSTLTIQRTQQEDSAVYLCASSLEGTRGTEAFFGQGTRLTVV.

The rearrangement links TRBV7-3 to TRBJ2-1; possibly TRBD1 for D (5 bases). Trimming left V 5 bases short and J 0 bases short, with 14 bases between. The V gene's germline CDR1 is SGHTA and CDR2 FQGTGA. This CDR3 comprises 16 residues. CDR3 sequence (DNA): TGTGCCAGCAGCACGAAGACAGCGCACTCCTACAATGAGCAGTTCTTC. It yields the protein CASSTKTAHSYNEQFF.